This is a list of T cell receptor beta chains from one sample in a study of blood T cell repertoires in COVID-19. The data were produced by immunoSEQ multiplex PCR, yet TCRdb's version contains in-frame clones alone and is incomplete. The sample lists 150,000 to 200,000 clones, less than 85% occurring once. Material for sequencing was peripheral blood. The source of these receptors is a woman in her forties with COVID-19, enrolled during active disease. CDR3s include the opening cysteine and the closing phenylalanine or tryptophan. The D gene is left open where the match is weak. Expanded clones are given a class, and other clones once, few, many or no size at all.

d_gene	j_gene	abundance	v_gene	CDR3aa	CDR3nt
NA	TRBJ1-2	NA	TRBV7-9	CASNPRDFLHGYTF	TGTGCCAGCAACCCGCGGGACTTTCTTCATGGCTACACCTTC
NA	TRBJ1-2	NA	TRBV24-1	CATLGSGAGVNYGYTF	TGTGCCACGCTAGGGTCAGGGGCAGGGGTTAACTATGGCTACACCTTC
NA	TRBJ2-1	NA	TRBV7-3	CASSFNGARNEQFF	TGTGCCAGCAGCTTTAATGGGGCTCGAAATGAGCAGTTCTTC
NA	TRBJ1-5	once	TRBV19	CASSRWGRGVGQPQHF	TGTGCCAGTAGCCGTTGGGGCCGGGGGGTCGGGCAGCCCCAGCATTTT
TRBD2	TRBJ2-7	NA	TRBV7-3	CASSPTSGRKDEQYF	TGTGCCAGCAGCCCCACTAGCGGGAGAAAGGACGAGCAGTACTTC
TRBD2	TRBJ2-1	NA	TRBV5-4	CASSLAAGTHNEQFF	TGTGCCAGCAGCTTGGCAGCGGGGACTCACAATGAGCAGTTCTTC
TRBD1	TRBJ1-2	many	TRBV6-2/TRBV6-3	CASSDRGGYYGYTF	TGTGCCAGCAGTGACAGGGGGGGTTACTATGGCTACACCTTC
NA	TRBJ2-3	NA	TRBV11-3	CASSLNGLGRDTQYF	TGTGCCAGCAGCTTAAACGGTCTGGGCAGGGATACGCAGTATTTT
NA	TRBJ1-1	NA	TRBV11-3	CASSLGGTGNTEAFF	TGTGCCAGCAGCTTAGGGGGTACAGGCAACACTGAAGCTTTCTTT
TRBD2	TRBJ2-1	NA	TRBV19	CASNSLAGGPEQFF	TGTGCCAGTAATAGCCTAGCGGGAGGGCCGGAGCAGTTCTTC
TRBD2	TRBJ2-1	NA	TRBV5-1	CASSLGRLAGGPVYNEQFF	TGCGCCAGCAGCTTGGGTAGACTAGCGGGAGGGCCTGTCTACAATGAGCAGTTCTTC
NA	TRBJ1-5	few	TRBV6-5	CASRRTAQGHQPQHF	TGTGCCAGCAGGAGGACAGCTCAGGGGCATCAGCCCCAGCATTTT
NA	TRBJ2-2	NA	TRBV7-2	CASSFYVNTGELFF	TGTGCCAGCAGCTTCTACGTGAACACCGGGGAGCTGTTTTTT
TRBD1	TRBJ1-5	NA	TRBV29-1	CSVGAGGDQPQHF	TGCAGCGTTGGGGCAGGGGGTGACCAGCCCCAGCATTTT
TRBD1	TRBJ1-4	NA	TRBV7-9	CASSRQGTTNEKLFF	TGTGCCAGCAGCCGACAGGGAACCACTAATGAAAAACTGTTTTTT
TRBD1	TRBJ1-3	NA	TRBV7-2	CASSPGTGVGNTIYF	TGTGCCAGCAGCCCCGGGACAGGGGTTGGAAACACCATATATTTT
NA	TRBJ2-7	NA	TRBV14	CASSQTTSALGVLYF	TGTGCCAGCAGCCAGACGACTAGTGCACTTGGGGTGCTGTACTTC
TRBD1	TRBJ2-5	once	TRBV10-2	CASSEPGGVYETQYF	TGCGCCAGCAGTGAACCAGGGGGCGTATATGAGACCCAGTACTTC
NA	TRBJ2-1	NA	TRBV6-5	CASRPTGLGHDEQFF	TGTGCCAGCAGGCCAACGGGACTGGGGCACGATGAGCAGTTCTTC
NA	TRBJ2-1	once	TRBV6-5	CASRRFGPYNEQFF	TGTGCCAGCAGAAGATTTGGGCCGTACAATGAGCAGTTCTTC
NA	TRBJ2-1	NA	TRBV5-4	CASSFGTGGGYNEQFF	TGTGCCAGCAGCTTCGGTACAGGGGGGGGCTACAATGAGCAGTTCTTC
TRBD2	TRBJ2-3	NA	TRBV19	CASSIVWTSGGATPDTQYF	TGTGCCAGTAGTATAGTCTGGACTAGCGGGGGGGCCACCCCAGATACGCAGTATTTT
TRBD2	TRBJ2-2	NA	TRBV2	CASTAGENTGELFF	TGTGCCAGCACCGCGGGGGAGAACACCGGGGAGCTGTTTTTT
TRBD1	TRBJ2-5	few	TRBV7-2	CASSPDRGLETQYF	TGTGCCAGCAGCCCGGACAGGGGGCTCGAGACCCAGTACTTC
TRBD2	TRBJ2-5	NA	TRBV19	CASSKNSGGQETQYF	TGTGCCAGTAGTAAAAATAGCGGGGGTCAAGAGACCCAGTACTTC
NA	TRBJ1-2	NA	TRBV18	CASSQDSPPGDGYTF	TGTGCCAGCTCACAGGACTCACCTCCAGGGGATGGCTACACCTTC
TRBD1	TRBJ1-1	NA	TRBV29-1	CSVTRDRGTEAFF	TGCAGCGTGACCCGGGACAGGGGCACTGAAGCTTTCTTT
NA	TRBJ2-1	once	TRBV4-1	CASSQATVDEQFF	TGCGCCAGCAGCCAAGCGACAGTGGATGAGCAGTTCTTC
TRBD2	TRBJ2-3	NA	TRBV19	CASRDSGRAADTQYF	TGTGCCAGTAGAGATAGCGGGAGGGCCGCAGATACGCAGTATTTT
NA	TRBJ1-6	NA	TRBV18	CASSPKPGETTSSYNSPLHF	TGTGCCAGCTCACCAAAACCAGGGGAAACTACAAGCTCCTATAATTCACCCCTCCACTTT
TRBD2	TRBJ2-3	NA	TRBV6-4	CASSILAGDLDTQYF	TGTGCCAGCAGTATTCTAGCGGGAGATCTAGATACGCAGTATTTT
NA	TRBJ2-1	NA	TRBV12-3/TRBV12-4	CASSLGYDEQFF	TGTGCCAGCAGTTTGGGCTACGATGAGCAGTTCTTC
NA	TRBJ2-7	NA	TRBV4-1	CASSQVLLPYEQYF	TGCGCCAGCAGCCAAGTCCTCCTTCCCTACGAGCAGTACTTC